This T cell receptor beta chain was retrieved from a study of blood T cell repertoires in COVID-19. Study-level information: Samples came from the United States, Italy and Spain, spanning acute and convalescent COVID-19. Nucleic acid was either cDNA or gDNA, and it came from T cells, B-cell-depleted T cells, or PBMCs.

Methods used by the authors: Quantification of nucleated cells was approximated via reference gene primer amplification. Using immunoSEQ multiplex PCR, the repertoire was profiled, and TCRdb retains in-frame clones only, with some absent. V and J calls and clone size are as listed in that table; D and trimming were resolved from the DNA. The profile shows some 490,000 clones, 80% to 90% of them singletons. Trimming stripped 6 bases from V and 7 bases from J, with 12 bases between. This CDR3 region has 12 residues. Sequencing was done on a sample of peripheral blood. This sequence was found in a human donor in a cohort sampled during active COVID-19. The J gene is TRBJ1-1, the V gene TRBV12-3 or TRBV12-4; no reliable D call. The CDR3 sequence is CASSRDTGEAFF. The DNA for the CDR3 is TGTGCCAGCAGCAGAGACACCGGTGAAGCTTTCTTT.